A single TCR beta chain is shown here with its context. The sample is drawn from a study of blood T cell repertoires in COVID-19. Background on the study: Sample material is recorded as cDNA or gDNA derived from T cells, B-cell-depleted T cells, or PBMCs.

The assay was immunoSEQ multiplex PCR, and TCRdb's table has in-frame clones only and misses some. The table lists about 50,000 clones, 89% of them singletons, with under 2.5% in the top ten. CDR1 SGHKS and CDR2 YYEKEE come from the germline V gene (reference sequence). The CDR3 is 17 amino acids. The trim removed 0 bases at V and 13 bases at J, leaving 16 bases unmatched. The clonotype originates from a human donor in a cohort sampled during active COVID-19. J is TRBJ1-6 and V is TRBV5-5; 7 bases align to TRBD1. Material for sequencing was peripheral blood. The CDR3: CASSLGVGTVSSEPLHF. CDR3 DNA: TGTGCCAGCAGCTTGGGGGTCGGGACAGTCAGTTCTGAGCCCCTCCACTTT.